This T cell receptor beta chain was sequenced during a study of neurological immune-mediated disorders. Each CDR3 protein is one row after TCRdb ran MiXCR on the 5' RACE reads. The data show tens of thousands of distinct CDR3 sequences, about 13% seen once. Germline CDR1 DFQATT, CDR2 SNEGSKA (reference sequence). The CDR3 extends over 15 amino acids. V lost 1 base and J 0 bases, leaving 10 bases between the germline ends. The time point was: longitudinal time-point 2. The unsorted libraries were prepared from 2 million PBMCs (stored at -80 C). Broader study findings: CDR3 amino acid sequences found in expanded clones were never shared across subjects, suggesting private repertoires in all groups.

This clonotype was seen ten or more times. Antigen: not known. This TCR derives from a woman in her thirties or forties in good health. Material: PBMCs. J is TRBJ2-1 and V is TRBV20-1, with D uncertain. Written as DNA, the CDR3 is TGCAGTGCTAGAGGCCAATTAAACTCCTACAATGAGCAGTTCTTC. Its translation is CSARGQLNSYNEQFF.